Each of the 11 T cell receptor beta chains below was sequenced from the same sample in a study of blood T cell repertoires in COVID-19. TCRdb's copy holds only in-frame clones and misses some; the assay was immunoSEQ multiplex PCR. The sample lists more than 450,000 clones, about nine tenths occurring once. Sequencing was carried out using PBMCs or T cells enriched from blood (not recorded which). These receptors all come from a woman in her late teens or twenties who had recovered from COVID-19.

The V gene is TRBV11-2, the J gene TRBJ2-5; D is ambiguous. The V gene lost 3 bases and the J gene lost 2 bases, with 4 bases spanning the gap. This CDR3 comprises 12 residues. Germline CDR1 is SGHAT and CDR2 is FQNNGV. This chain's CDR3 is CASSFPQETQYF. The CDR3 nucleotides are TGTGCCAGCAGCTTCCCGCAAGAGACCCAGTACTTC.

This clone was seen once. The rearrangement links TRBV5-1 to TRBJ2-7; tentative D call: TRBD1 (5 bases). Looked up from germline, CDR1 is SGHRS and CDR2 is YFSETQ. This CDR3 comprises 14 residues. V shed 3 bases and J shed 2 bases, with 12 bases lying between them. The DNA for the CDR3 is TGCGCCAGCAGCTCCCTGGTGGGGCCCTACGAGCAGTACTTC. Amino acid sequence: CASSSLVGPYEQYF.

The chain combines TRBV5-1 with TRBJ1-2; 8 nucleotides agree with TRBD1. Germline V gene sequence: CDR1 SGHRS, CDR2 YFSETQ. Unmatched junction bases numbered 14, after V lost 4 bases and J lost 6 bases. The CDR3 has 16 residues. CDR3 DNA sequence: TGCGCCAGCAGCCCGGACAGGGTACGACGGGATGATGGCTACACCTTC. Its translation is CASSPDRVRRDDGYTF.

The chain is built from TRBV7-8 and TRBJ1-5, with D unclear. Between the trimmed V and J ends, which lost 5 bases and 3 bases, there was a span of 11 bases. Germline CDR1 SGHVS, CDR2 FQNEAQ. The CDR3 extends over 14 amino acids. The CDR3 DNA reads TGTGCCAGCAGCACTTCCTCTACCAATCAGCCCCAGCATTTT. Its translation: CASSTSSTNQPQHF.

The chain has TRBV12-5 and TRBJ1-4; 7 bases are a match to TRBD1. This CDR3 has 13 residues. The V gene's germline CDR1 is LGHNT and CDR2 FRNRAP. The J segment lost 7 bases and the V segment lost 3 bases, leaving 2 bases of the junction unmatched. CDR3 sequence reads: CASGLGGSEKLFF. CDR3 DNA: TGTGCTAGTGGTTTAGGGGGCAGTGAAAAACTGTTTTTT.

The chain is built from TRBV30 and TRBJ2-7, with TRBD1 matching over 10 bases. The CDR3 sequence is 13 residues long. Losses at the gene ends were 5 bases for V and 2 bases for J; bases not matched to a gene: 3. CDR1 and CDR2 from the germline V gene are GTSNPN and SVGIG (reference sequence). The CDR3 loop reads CAWGTGDTYEQYF. As DNA, the CDR3 is TGTGCCTGGGGGACAGGGGACACCTACGAGCAGTACTTC.

The chain carries TRBV4-1 and TRBJ2-3; D possibly corresponds to TRBD2 (5 bases). This CDR3 has 17 residues. V lost 2 bases and J 2 bases, leaving 17 bases between the germline ends. Per the germline V gene, CDR1 is MGHRA and CDR2 is YSYEKL. The CDR3 is CASSQSGRVSATDTQYF. CDR3 DNA: TGCGCCAGCAGCCAAAGCGGACGAGTCTCGGCCACAGATACGCAGTATTTT.

This clone was counted only a few times. This chain connects TRBV6-5 to TRBJ1-5; weak D call: TRBD1 (6 bases). CDR3 length equals 14 residues. Deletions cut 5 bases from V and 2 bases from J, with 10 bases between. Germline V gene data show CDR1 as MNHEY and CDR2 as SVGAGI. The CDR3 loop reads CASSLTGRNQPQHF. The CDR3 region has the DNA TGTGCCAGCAGTCTTACAGGGCGCAATCAGCCCCAGCATTTT.

This rearrangement joins TRBV30 to TRBJ1-4; 9 bases are a match to TRBD1. V dropped 4 bases and J dropped 5; count of bases not matched to a gene: 8. The CDR3 is made up of 15 amino acids. Germline values: CDR1 GTSNPN, CDR2 SVGIG (reference sequence). The CDR3 sequence: CAWKKSDRGNEKLFF. CDR3 DNA: TGTGCCTGGAAGAAATCTGACAGGGGGAATGAAAAACTGTTTTTT.

This clone has just one count. The genes are TRBV5-4 and TRBJ2-1; TRBD1 is a possible D gene (5 bases). Per the germline V gene, CDR1 is SGHNT and CDR2 is YYREEE (reference sequence). The V end was cut by 5 bases, the J end by 4 bases, with 22 bases between. The CDR3 runs to 17 residues. CDR3 sequence reads: CASSPVGAGNLYNEQFF. The CDR3 DNA reads as TGTGCCAGCAGTCCCGTAGGGGCAGGGAATTTATACAATGAGCAGTTCTTC. Combining the CDR3 with reference TRBV5-4 and TRBJ2-1 gives the whole variable domain ETGVTQSPTHLIKTRGQQVTLRCSSQSGHNTVSWYQQALGQGPQFIFQYYREEENGRGNFPPRFSGLQFPNYSSELNVNALELDDSALYLCASSPVGAGNLYNEQFFGPGTRLTVL.

This clone was seen only a few times. The gene calls are TRBV5-1 and TRBJ2-1; TRBD1 matches at 7 bases. Germline CDR1 is SGHRS and CDR2 is YFSETQ. J gave up 8 bases and V 2 bases, and 4 bases lay outside the gene matches. The CDR3 has 13 amino acids. This chain's CDR3 is CASSLNRGHEQFF. CDR3 DNA: TGCGCCAGCAGCTTAAACAGGGGCCATGAGCAGTTCTTC.